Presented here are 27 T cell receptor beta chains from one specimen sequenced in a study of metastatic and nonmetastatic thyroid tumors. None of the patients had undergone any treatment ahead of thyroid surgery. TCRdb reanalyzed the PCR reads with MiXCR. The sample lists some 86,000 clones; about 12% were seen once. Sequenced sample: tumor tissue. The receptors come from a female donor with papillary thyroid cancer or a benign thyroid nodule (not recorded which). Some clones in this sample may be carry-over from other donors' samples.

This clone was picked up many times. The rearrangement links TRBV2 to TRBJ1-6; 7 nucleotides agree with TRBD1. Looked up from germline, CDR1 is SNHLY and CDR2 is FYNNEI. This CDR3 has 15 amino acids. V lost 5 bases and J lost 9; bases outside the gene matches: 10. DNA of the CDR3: TGTGCCAGCAGTTCAGACAGGGAAGGTCTTTCACCCCTCCACTTT. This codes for CASSSDREGLSPLHF.

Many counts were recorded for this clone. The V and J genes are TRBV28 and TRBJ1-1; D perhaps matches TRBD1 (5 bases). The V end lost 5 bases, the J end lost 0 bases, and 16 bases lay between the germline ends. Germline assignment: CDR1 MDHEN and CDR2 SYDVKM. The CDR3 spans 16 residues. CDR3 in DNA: TGTGCCAGCAGTCGCCGGGACCTTATTATGAACACTGAAGCTTTCTTT. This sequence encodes CASSRRDLIMNTEAFF.

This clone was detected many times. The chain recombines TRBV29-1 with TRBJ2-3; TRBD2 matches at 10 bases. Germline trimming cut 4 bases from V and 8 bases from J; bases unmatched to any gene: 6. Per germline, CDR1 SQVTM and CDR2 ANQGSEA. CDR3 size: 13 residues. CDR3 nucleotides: TGCAGCGTTGCTAGCGGGAGAGCCGGTACGCAGTATTTT. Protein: CSVASGRAGTQYF.

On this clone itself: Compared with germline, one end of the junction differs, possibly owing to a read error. CDR3 loop: CSASSGAYGNHPQHF. CDR3 nucleotides: TGCAGTGCTAGCTCGGGGGCTTATGGCAATCATCCCCAGCATTTT. The chain combines TRBV20-1 with TRBJ1-5, with D possibly TRBD1 on 6 matching bases. The CDR3 has 15 amino acids. Germline CDR1 and CDR2: DFQATT and SNEGSKA (reference sequence).

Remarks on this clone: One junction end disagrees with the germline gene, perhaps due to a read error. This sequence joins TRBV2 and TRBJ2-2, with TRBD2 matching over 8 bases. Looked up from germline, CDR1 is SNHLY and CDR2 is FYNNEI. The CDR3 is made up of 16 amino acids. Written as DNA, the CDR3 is TGTGCCAGCAGTGGGTGTGGACTAGCCCACACCTGGGAGCTGTTTTTT. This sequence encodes CASSGCGLAHTWELFF.

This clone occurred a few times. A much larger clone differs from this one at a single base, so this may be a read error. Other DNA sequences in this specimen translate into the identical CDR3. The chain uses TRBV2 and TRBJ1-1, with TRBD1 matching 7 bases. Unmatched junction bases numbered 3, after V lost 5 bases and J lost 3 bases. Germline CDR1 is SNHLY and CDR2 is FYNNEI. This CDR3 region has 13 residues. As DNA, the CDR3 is TGTGCCAGCAGTCCAGGGACAGACACTGAAGCTTTCTTT. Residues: CASSPGTDTEAFF.

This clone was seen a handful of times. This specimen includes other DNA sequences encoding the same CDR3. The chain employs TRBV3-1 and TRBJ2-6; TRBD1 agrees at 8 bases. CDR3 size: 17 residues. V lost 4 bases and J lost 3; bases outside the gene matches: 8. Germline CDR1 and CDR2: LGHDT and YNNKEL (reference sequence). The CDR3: CASSRGTGGVGANVLTF. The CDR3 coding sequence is TGTGCCAGCAGCCGAGGGACAGGTGGCGTTGGGGCCAACGTCCTGACTTTC. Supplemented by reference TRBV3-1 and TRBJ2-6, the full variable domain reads DTAVSQTPKYLVTQMGNDKSIKCEQNLGHDTMYWYKQDSKKFLKIMFSYNNKELIINETVPNRFSPKSPDKAHLNLHINSLELGDSAVYFCASSRGTGGVGANVLTFGAGSRLTVL.

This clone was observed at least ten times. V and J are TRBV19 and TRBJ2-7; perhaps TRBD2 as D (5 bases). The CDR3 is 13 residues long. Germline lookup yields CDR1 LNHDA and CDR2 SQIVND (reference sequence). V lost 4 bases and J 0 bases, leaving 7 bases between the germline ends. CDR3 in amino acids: CASSRTVSYEQYF. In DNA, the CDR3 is TGTGCCAGTAGTAGGACTGTCTCCTACGAGCAGTACTTC.

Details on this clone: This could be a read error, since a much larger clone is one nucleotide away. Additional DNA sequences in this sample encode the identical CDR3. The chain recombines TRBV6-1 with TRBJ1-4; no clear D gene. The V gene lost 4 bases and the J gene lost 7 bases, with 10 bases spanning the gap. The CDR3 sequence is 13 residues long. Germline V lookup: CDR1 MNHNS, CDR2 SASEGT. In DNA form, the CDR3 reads TGTGCCAGCAGTGTTCTACGAGCTGAAAAACTGTTTTTT. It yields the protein CASSVLRAEKLFF.

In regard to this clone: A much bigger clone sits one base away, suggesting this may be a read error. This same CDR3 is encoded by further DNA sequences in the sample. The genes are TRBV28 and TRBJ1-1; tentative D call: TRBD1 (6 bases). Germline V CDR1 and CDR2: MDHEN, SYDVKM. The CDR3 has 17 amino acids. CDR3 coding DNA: TGTGCCAGCAGTTTACTTGGGTATCGGGGGCTTAACACTGAAGTTTTCTTT. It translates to CASSLLGYRGLNTEVFF.

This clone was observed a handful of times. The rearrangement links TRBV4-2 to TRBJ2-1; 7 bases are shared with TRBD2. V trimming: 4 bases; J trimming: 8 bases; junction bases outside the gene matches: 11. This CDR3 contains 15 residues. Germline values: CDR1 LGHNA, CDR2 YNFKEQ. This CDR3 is CASSRSGGGVYEQFF. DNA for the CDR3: TGTGCCAGCAGCCGATCGGGAGGAGGTGTCTATGAGCAGTTCTTC.

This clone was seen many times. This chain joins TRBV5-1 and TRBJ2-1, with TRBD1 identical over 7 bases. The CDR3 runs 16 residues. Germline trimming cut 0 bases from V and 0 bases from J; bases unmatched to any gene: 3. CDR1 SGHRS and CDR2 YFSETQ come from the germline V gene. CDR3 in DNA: TGCGCCAGCAGCTTGGGGGGACAGAGCTCCTACAATGAGCAGTTCTTC. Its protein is CASSLGGQSSYNEQFF.

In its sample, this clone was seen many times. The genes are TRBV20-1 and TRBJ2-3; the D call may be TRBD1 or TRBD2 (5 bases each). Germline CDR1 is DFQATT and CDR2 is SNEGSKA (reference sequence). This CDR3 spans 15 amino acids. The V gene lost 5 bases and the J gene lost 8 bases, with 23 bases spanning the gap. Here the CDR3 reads CSALPGDPLLGTQYF. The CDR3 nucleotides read TGCAGTGCTCTACCCGGGGACCCTCTATTGGGTACGCAGTATTTT.

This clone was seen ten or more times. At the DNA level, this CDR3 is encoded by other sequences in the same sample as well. In DNA, the CDR3 is TGTGCCAGCAGCTTAAACAGAGAGACCCAGTACTTC. This translates into CASSLNRETQYF. The chain links TRBV7-9 to TRBJ2-5; D unclear. The CDR3 consists of 12 residues. V lost 2 bases and J lost 4, with 5 bases in between. CDR1 SEHNR and CDR2 FQNEAQ come from the germline V gene (reference sequence).

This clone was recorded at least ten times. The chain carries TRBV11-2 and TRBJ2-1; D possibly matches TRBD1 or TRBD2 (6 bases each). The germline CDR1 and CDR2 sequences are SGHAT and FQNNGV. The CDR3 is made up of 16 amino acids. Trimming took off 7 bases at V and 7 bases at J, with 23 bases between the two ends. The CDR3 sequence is CASTGADNSNENEQFF. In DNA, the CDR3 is TGTGCCAGCACGGGGGCGGATAACTCGAACGAAAATGAGCAGTTCTTC.

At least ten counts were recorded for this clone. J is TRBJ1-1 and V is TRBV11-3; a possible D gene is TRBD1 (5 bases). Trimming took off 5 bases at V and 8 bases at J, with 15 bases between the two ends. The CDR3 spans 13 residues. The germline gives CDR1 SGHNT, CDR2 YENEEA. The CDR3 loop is CASSKDGQSEAFF. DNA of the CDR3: TGTGCCAGCAGCAAAGATGGACAATCGGAAGCTTTCTTT.

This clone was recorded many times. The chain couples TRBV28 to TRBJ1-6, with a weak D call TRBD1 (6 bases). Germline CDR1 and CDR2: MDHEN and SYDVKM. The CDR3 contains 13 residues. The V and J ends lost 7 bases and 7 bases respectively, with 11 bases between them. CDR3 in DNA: TGTGCCAGCATGACAGGTTGGAATTCACCCCTCCACTTT. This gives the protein CASMTGWNSPLHF. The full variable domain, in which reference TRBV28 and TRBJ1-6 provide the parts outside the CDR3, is DVKVTQSSRYLVKRTGEKVFLECVQDMDHENMFWYRQDPGLGLRLIYFSYDVKMKEKGDIPEGYSVSREKKERFSLILESASTNQTSMYLCASMTGWNSPLHFGNGTRLTVT.

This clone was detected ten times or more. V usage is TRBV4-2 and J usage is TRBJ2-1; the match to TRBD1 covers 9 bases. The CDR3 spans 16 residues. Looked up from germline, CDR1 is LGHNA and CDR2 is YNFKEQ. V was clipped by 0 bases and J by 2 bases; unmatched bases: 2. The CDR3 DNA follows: TGTGCCAGCAGCCAAGATCGACAGGGGGCCTACAATGAGCAGTTCTTC. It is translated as CASSQDRQGAYNEQFF.

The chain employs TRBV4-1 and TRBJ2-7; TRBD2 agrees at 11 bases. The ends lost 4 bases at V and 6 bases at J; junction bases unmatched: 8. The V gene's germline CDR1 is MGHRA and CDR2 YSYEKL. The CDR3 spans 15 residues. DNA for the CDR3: TGCGCCAGCAGCCTTAACTCAGGACTAGCGGGCGAGCAGTACTTC. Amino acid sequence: CASSLNSGLAGEQYF.

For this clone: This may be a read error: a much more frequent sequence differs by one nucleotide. Here the CDR3 DNA reads TGCAGTGCTAGAGTCCAGGGGCTAAAAAACATTCAGTACTTC. It yields the protein CSARVQGLKNIQYF. This chain connects TRBV20-1 to TRBJ2-4; perhaps TRBD1 as D (6 bases). The germline V gene encodes CDR1 DFQATT and CDR2 SNEGSKA (reference sequence). V was trimmed by 1 base and J by 4 bases, leaving 11 bases between them. This CDR3 region has 14 residues.

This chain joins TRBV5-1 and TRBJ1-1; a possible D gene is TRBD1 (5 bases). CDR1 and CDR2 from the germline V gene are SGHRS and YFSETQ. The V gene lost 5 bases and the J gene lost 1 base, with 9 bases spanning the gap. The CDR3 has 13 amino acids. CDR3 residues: CASRGGTNTEAFF. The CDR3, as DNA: TGCGCCAGCAGGGGGGGAACGAACACTGAAGCTTTCTTT. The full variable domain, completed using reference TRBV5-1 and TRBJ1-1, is KAGVTQTPRYLIKTRGQQVTLSCSPISGHRSVSWYQQTPGQGLQFLFEYFSETQRNKGNFPGRFSGRQFSNSRSEMNVSTLELGDSALYLCASRGGTNTEAFFGQGTRLTVV.

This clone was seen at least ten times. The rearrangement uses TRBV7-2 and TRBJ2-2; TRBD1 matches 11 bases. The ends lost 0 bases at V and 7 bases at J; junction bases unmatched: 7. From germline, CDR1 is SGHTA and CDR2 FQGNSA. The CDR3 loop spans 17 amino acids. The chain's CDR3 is CASSLAGTGGVGGELFF. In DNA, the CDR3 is TGTGCCAGCAGCTTAGCGGGGACAGGGGGGGTAGGCGGGGAGCTGTTTTTT.

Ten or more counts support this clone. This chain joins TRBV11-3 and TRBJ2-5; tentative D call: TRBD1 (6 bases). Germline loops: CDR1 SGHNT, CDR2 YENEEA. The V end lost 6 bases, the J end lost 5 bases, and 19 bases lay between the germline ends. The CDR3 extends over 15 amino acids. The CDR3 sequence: CASSPQGLRMETQYF. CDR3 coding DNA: TGTGCCAGCAGTCCTCAGGGGTTGAGAATGGAGACCCAGTACTTC.

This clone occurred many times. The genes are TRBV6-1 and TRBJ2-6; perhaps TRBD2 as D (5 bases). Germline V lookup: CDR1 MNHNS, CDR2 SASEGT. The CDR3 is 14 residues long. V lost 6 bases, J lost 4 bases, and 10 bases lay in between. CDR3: CASRTGIGANVLTF. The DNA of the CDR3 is TGTGCCAGCAGGACGGGGATAGGGGCCAACGTCCTGACTTTC.

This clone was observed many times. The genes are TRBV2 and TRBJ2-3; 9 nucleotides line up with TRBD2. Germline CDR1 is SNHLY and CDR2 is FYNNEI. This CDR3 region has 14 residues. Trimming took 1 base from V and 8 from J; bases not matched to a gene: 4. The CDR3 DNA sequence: TGTGCCAGCAGTGAAGGGCTAGCGGGGACTACGCAGTATTTT. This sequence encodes CASSEGLAGTTQYF.

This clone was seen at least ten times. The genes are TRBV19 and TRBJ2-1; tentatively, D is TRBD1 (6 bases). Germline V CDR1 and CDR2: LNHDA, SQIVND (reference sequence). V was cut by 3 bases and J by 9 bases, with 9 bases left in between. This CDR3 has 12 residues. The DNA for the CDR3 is TGTGCCAGTAGTATGGGGGCCGGTGAGCAGTTCTTC. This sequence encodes CASSMGAGEQFF.

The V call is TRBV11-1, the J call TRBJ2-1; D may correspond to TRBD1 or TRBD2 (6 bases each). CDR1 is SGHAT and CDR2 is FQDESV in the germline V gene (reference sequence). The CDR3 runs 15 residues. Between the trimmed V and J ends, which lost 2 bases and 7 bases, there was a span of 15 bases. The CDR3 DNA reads TGTGCCAGCAGCTTATCACAGGGAGGTGGAAATGAGCAGTTCTTC. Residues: CASSLSQGGGNEQFF.